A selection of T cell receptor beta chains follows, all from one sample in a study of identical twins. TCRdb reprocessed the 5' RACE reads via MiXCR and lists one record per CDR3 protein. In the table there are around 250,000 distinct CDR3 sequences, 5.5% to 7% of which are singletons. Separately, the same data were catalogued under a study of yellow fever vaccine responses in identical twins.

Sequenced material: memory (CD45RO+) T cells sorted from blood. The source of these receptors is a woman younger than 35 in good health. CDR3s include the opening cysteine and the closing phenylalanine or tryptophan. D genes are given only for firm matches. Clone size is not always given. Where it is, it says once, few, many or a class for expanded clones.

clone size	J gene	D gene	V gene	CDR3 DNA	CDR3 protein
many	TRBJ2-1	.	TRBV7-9	TGTGCCAGCAGTTCCCGCGTCCGGTATCATGAGCAGTTCTTC	CASSSRVRYHEQFF
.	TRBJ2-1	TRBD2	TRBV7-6	TGTGCCAGCACCTTACTCCAAGCGGGGCAATACAATGAGCAGTTCTTC	CASTLLQAGQYNEQFF
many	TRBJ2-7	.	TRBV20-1	TGCAGTGCCGGGGGCGGGAGTGCGTACGAGCAGTACTTC	CSAGGGSAYEQYF
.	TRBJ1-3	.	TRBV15	TGTGCCACCAGCAGAGATCGTATCCTCAACTCTGGAAACACCATATATTTT	CATSRDRILNSGNTIYF
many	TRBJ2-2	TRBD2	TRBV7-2	TGTGCCAGCAGCTCCCGGACTAGTAGGGGCGGGGAGCTGTTTTTT	CASSSRTSRGGELFF
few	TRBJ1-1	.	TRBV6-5	TGTGCCAGCAGTTACTCTGCCGGGGGACGGGGTGAAGCTTTCTTT	CASSYSAGGRGEAFF
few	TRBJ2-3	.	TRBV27	TGTGCCAGCAGCTTCAGCGATCCGGGACTTTCTTGGGATACGCAGTATTTT	CASSFSDPGLSWDTQYF
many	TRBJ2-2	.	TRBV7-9	TGTGCCAGCAGAGGGTGGAACACCGGGGAGCTGTTTTTT	CASRGWNTGELFF
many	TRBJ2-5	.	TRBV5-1	TGCGCCAGCAGCACAAACCAAGAGACCCAGTACTTC	CASSTNQETQYF
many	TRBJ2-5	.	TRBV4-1	TGCGCCAGCAGCCAGGTTGCACAGTTGGTTGAGACCCAGTACTTC	CASSQVAQLVETQYF
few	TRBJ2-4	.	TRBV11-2	TGTGCCAGCAGCTTGGGACGGCAAAACATTCAGTACTTC	CASSLGRQNIQYF
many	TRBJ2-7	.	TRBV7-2	TGTGCCAGCAGCTTTACGCAAAAGGGGCAGCAGTACTTC	CASSFTQKGQQYF
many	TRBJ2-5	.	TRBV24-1	TGTGCCACCAGTGATTTCCTGGTCGAGACCCAGTACTTC	CATSDFLVETQYF
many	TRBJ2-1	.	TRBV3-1	TGTGCCAGCAGCCAAGTCTGGACAGCGGACAATGAGCAGTTCTTC	CASSQVWTADNEQFF
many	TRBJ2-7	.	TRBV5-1	TGCGCCAGCACCCGGGACAACTCCTACGAGCAGTACTTC	CASTRDNSYEQYF
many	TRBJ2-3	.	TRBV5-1	TGCGCCAGCGGAGTTGCGGGACGCACAGATACGCAGTATTTT	CASGVAGRTDTQYF
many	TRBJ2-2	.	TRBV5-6	TGTGCCAGCAGCTTGGTGAACACCGGGGAGCTGTTTTTT	CASSLVNTGELFF
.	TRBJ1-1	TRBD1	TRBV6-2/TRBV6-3	TGTGCCAGCAGTTCGGCCGGGACAGGACAAAAAGAAGCTTTCTTT	CASSSAGTGQKEAFF
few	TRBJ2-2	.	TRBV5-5	TGTGCCAGCAGCCCCCTCGACAGGCCGAACACCGGGGAGCTGTTTTTT	CASSPLDRPNTGELFF
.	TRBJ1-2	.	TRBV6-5	TGTGCCAGCAGTTACACCCGGACCCAGGACTCTGGCTACACCTTC	CASSYTRTQDSGYTF
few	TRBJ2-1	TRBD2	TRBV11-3	TGTGCCAGCAGCCCGGGGGGAGGCAATGAGCAGTTCTTC	CASSPGGGNEQFF
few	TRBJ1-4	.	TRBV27	TGTGCCAGCAGTTTGTCACCCCGAGGTGAAAAACTGTTTTTT	CASSLSPRGEKLFF
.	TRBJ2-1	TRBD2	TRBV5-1	TGCGCCAGCAGCCTGGCGGCGTTACTAGCGGGTGTCAATGAGCAGTTCTTC	CASSLAALLAGVNEQFF
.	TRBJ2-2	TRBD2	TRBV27	TGTGCCAGCAGTCCTGGACTAGCGGGGGGGCGTGGCGGGGAGCTGTTTTTT	CASSPGLAGGRGGELFF
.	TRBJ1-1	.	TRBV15	TGTGCCACCAGCAGAGCGGGGGGGAACACTGAAGCTTTCTTT	CATSRAGGNTEAFF
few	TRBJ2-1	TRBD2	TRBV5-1	TGCGCCAGCAGCACACCACGGACTAGCGGGAGGGGAGGGAATGAGCAGTTCTTC	CASSTPRTSGRGGNEQFF
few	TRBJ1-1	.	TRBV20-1	TGCAGTGCTAGAGGCCGTCTCTACACTGAAGCTTTCTTT	CSARGRLYTEAFF
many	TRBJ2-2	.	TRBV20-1	TGCAGTGCTAGCGGGGAATTGTTGAACACCGGGGAGCTGTTTTTT	CSASGELLNTGELFF
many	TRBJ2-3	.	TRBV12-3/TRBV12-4	TGTGCCAGCAGTTTAAGGCAGGCCACTAGCACAGATACGCAGTATTTT	CASSLRQATSTDTQYF
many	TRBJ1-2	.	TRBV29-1	TGCAGCGTTTCCTCCGGGAGCTATGGCTACACCTTC	CSVSSGSYGYTF
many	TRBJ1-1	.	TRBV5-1	TGCGCCAGCAGCTTTGGGGTTGATAAAGTGAACACTGAAGCTTTCTTT	CASSFGVDKVNTEAFF
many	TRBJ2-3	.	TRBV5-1	TGCGCCAGCAGCCCCTCCCCGACGGCGTTGACAGATACGCAGTATTTT	CASSPSPTALTDTQYF
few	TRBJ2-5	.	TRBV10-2	TGCGCCAGCGTAGCGACGGGGACCCAGTACTTC	CASVATGTQYF
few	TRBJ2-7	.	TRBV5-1	TGCGCCAGCAGCTTGGCCATCGGGGCCGGCTACGAGCAGTACTTC	CASSLAIGAGYEQYF
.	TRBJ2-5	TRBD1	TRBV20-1	TGCAGTGCTAGACGGACAGGGGAGGAGACCCAGTACTTC	CSARRTGEETQYF